The present T cell receptor beta chain was sequenced within a study of CD8 T cells in Susac syndrome. While CD8+ and CD4+ T cells were isolated negatively, TEMRA cells were enriched by FACS. Random hexamers primed reverse transcription of roughly 0.5 to 1 ug RNA. TCRdb passed the immunoSEQ multiplex PCR reads through MiXCR, listing each CDR3 protein once. The profile shows 200,000 to 250,000 distinct CDR3 sequences, around nine tenths of them singletons. Trimming removed 0 bases from V and 5 bases from J, with 11 bases in between. From germline, CDR1 is SQVTM and CDR2 ANQGSEA. The CDR3 is 14 residues long.

The sequence derives from a human donor with multiple sclerosis. The rearrangement uses TRBV29-1 and TRBJ2-1; D gene unclear. The source material was CD8+ T cells from PBMCs. The CDR3 protein is CSVEEADKDNEQFF. CDR3 in DNA: TGCAGCGTTGAAGAGGCGGATAAGGACAATGAGCAGTTCTTC.